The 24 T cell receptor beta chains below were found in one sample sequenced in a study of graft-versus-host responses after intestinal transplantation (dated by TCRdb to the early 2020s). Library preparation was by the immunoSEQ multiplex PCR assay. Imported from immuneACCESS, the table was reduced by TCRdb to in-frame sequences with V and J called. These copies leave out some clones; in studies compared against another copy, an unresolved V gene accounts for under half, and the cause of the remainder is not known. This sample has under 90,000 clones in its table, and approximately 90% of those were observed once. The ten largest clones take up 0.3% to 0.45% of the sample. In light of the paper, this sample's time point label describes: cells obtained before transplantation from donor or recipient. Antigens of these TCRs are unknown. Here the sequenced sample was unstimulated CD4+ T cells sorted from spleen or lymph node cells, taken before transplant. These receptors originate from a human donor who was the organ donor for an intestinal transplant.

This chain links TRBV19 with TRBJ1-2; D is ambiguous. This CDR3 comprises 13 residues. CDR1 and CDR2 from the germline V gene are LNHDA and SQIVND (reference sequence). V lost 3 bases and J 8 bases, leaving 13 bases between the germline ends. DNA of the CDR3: TGTGCCAGTAGTATTAGAGGAGCGCAGGGCTACACCTTC. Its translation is CASSIRGAQGYTF.

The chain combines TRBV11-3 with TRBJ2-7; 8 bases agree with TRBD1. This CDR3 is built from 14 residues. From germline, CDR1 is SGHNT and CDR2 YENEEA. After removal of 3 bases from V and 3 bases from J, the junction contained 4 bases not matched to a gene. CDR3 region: CASSLDRVGYEQYF. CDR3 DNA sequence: TGTGCCAGCAGCTTGGACAGGGTGGGCTACGAGCAGTACTTC.

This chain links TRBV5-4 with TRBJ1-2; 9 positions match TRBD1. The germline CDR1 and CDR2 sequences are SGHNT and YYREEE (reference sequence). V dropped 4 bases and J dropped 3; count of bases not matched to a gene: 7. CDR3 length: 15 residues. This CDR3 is CASSQGGDRDYGYTF. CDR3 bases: TGTGCCAGCAGCCAAGGCGGGGACAGGGACTATGGCTACACCTTC.

The CDR3 loop is CASSFLGGGTEAFF. In nucleotides, the CDR3 is TGTGCCAGCAGCTTTTTGGGGGGAGGGACTGAAGCTTTCTTT. The chain combines TRBV7-2 with TRBJ1-1; D is perhaps TRBD1 (5 bases). V was pared by 3 bases and J by 5 bases, with 13 bases between. Germline assignment: CDR1 SGHTA and CDR2 FQGNSA. The CDR3 has 14 amino acids.

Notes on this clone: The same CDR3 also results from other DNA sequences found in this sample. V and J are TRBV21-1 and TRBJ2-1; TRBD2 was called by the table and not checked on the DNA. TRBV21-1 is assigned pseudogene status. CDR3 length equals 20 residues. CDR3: CASSNLGTSGRNRIYNEQFF. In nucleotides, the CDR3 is TGTGCCAGCAGCAATCTTGGGACTAGCGGGCGAAACCGGATCTACAATGAGCAGTTCTTC.

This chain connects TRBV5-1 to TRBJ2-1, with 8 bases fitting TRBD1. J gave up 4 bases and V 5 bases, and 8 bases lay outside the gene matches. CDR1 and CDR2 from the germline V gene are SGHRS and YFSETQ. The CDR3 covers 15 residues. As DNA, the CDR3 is TGCGCCAGCAGTTCAGGGGGACAGGCTTACAATGAGCAGTTCTTC. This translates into CASSSGGQAYNEQFF.

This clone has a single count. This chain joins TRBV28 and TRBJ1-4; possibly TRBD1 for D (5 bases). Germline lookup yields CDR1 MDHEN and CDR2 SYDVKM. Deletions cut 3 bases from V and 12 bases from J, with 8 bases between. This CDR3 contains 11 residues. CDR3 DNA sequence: TGTGCCAGCAGTTTTTGGGGGGAACTGTTTTTT. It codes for CASSFWGELFF.

Here the CDR3 reads CASSQLPLLLGHNEQFF. Here the CDR3 DNA reads TGTGCCAGCAGCCAACTACCCCTTCTTCTGGGGCACAATGAGCAGTTCTTC. The chain is built from TRBV14 and TRBJ2-1; a possible D gene is TRBD1 (5 bases). CDR3 length: 17 residues. The germline CDR1 and CDR2 sequences are SGHDN and FVKESK. V dropped 2 bases and J dropped 5 bases, with 19 bases sitting between them.

CDR3 protein: CASSPQGLEQYF. CDR3 bases: TGTGCCAGCAGCCCACAGGGGCTCGAGCAGTACTTC. The chain links TRBV11-2 to TRBJ2-7; TRBD1 matches 7 bases. V was clipped by 5 bases and J by 6 bases; unmatched bases: 4. The CDR3 totals 12 residues. Germline V lookup: CDR1 SGHAT, CDR2 FQNNGV.

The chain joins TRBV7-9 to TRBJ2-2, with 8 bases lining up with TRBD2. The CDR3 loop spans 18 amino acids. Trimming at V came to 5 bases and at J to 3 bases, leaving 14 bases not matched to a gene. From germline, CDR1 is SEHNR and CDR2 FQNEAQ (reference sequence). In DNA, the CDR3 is TGTGCCAGCAGCATGGGACTAGGTTTTATAGTTGACACCGGGGAGCTGTTTTTT. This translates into CASSMGLGFIVDTGELFF.

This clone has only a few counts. Written as DNA, the CDR3 is TGCGCCAGCAGCCAAGTAGAGAGATCGAGCTCCTACGAGCAGTACTTC. Protein sequence: CASSQVERSSSYEQYF. The V call is TRBV4-1, the J call TRBJ2-7, with no clear D. This CDR3 is built from 16 residues. Germline V gene sequence: CDR1 MGHRA, CDR2 YSYEKL. Deletions cut 1 base from V and 0 bases from J, with 13 bases between.

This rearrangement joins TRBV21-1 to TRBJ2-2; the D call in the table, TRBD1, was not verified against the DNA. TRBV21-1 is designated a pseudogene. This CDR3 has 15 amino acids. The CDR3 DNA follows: TGTGCCAGCAGCAATTGGACAGAGAACACCGGGGAGCTGTTTTTT. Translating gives CASSNWTENTGELFF.

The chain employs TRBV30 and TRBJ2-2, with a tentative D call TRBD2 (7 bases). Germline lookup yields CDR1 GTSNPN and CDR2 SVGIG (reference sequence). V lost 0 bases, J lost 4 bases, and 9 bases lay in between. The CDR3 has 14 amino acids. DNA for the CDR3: TGTGCCTGGAGTGTAAGGGGGGGCACCGGGGAGCTGTTTTTT. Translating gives CAWSVRGGTGELFF. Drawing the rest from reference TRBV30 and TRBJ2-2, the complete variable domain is SQTIHQWPATLVQPVGSPLSLECTVEGTSNPNLYWYRQAAGRGLQLLFYSVGIGQISSEVPQNLSASRPQDRQFILSSKKLLLSDSGFYLCAWSVRGGTGELFFGEGSRLTVL.

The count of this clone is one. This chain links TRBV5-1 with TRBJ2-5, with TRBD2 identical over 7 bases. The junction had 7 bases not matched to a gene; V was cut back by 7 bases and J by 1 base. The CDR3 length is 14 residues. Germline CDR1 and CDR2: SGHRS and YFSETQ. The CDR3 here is CASQDLAAQETQYF. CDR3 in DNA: TGCGCCAGCCAAGATCTAGCGGCCCAAGAGACCCAGTACTTC.

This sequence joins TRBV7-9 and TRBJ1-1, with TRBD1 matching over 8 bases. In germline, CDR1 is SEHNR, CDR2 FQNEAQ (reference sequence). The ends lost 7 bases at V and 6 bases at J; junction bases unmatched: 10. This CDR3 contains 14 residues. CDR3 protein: CASNIQGVGAEAFF. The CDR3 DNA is TGTGCCAGCAACATACAGGGGGTAGGTGCTGAAGCTTTCTTT. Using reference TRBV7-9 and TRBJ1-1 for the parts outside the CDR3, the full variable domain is DTGVSQNPRHKITKRGQNVTFRCDPISEHNRLYWYRQTLGQGPEFLTYFQNEAQLEKSRLLSDRFSAERPKGSFSTLEIQRTEQGDSAMYLCASNIQGVGAEAFFGQGTRLTVV.

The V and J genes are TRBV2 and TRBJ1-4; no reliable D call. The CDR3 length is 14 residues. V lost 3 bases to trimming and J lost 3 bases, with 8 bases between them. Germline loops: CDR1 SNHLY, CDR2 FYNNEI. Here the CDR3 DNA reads TGTGCCAGCAGTGACACGGTCTCTAATGAAAAACTGTTTTTT. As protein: CASSDTVSNEKLFF.

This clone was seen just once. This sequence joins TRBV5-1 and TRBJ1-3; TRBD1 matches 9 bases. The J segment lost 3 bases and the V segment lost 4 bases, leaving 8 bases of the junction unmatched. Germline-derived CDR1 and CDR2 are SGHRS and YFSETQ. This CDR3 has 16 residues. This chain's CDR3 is CASSEGQGMFGNTIYF. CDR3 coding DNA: TGCGCCAGCAGCGAAGGACAGGGGATGTTTGGAAACACCATATATTTT.

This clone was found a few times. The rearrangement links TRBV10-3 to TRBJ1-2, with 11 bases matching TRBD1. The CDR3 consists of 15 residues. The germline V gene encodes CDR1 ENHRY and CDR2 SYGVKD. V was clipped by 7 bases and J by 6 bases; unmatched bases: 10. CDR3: CAIIQDPGQGDGYTF. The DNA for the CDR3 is TGTGCCATCATTCAGGATCCGGGACAGGGGGATGGCTACACCTTC.

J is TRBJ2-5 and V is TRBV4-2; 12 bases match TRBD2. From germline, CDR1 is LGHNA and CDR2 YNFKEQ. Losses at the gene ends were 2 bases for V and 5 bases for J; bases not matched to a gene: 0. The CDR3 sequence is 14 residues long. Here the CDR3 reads CASSQLAGGETQYF. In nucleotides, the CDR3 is TGTGCCAGCAGCCAACTAGCGGGAGGGGAGACCCAGTACTTC.

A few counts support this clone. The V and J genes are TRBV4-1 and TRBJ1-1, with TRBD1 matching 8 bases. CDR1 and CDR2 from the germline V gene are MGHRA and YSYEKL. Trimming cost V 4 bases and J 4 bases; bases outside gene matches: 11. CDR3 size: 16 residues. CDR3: CASSPAPGQGSTEAFF. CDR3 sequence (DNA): TGCGCCAGCAGCCCAGCCCCCGGACAGGGCAGCACTGAAGCTTTCTTT.

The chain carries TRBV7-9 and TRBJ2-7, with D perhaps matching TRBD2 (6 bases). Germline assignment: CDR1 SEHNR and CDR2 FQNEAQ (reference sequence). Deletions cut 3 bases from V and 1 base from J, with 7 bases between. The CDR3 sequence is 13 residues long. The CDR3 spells CASSFGGSYEQYF. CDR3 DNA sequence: TGTGCCAGCAGCTTTGGGGGGTCCTACGAGCAGTACTTC.

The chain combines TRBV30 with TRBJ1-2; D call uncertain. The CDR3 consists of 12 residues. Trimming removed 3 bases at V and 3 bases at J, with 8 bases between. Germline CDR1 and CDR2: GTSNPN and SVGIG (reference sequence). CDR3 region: CAWRGFDYGYTF. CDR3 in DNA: TGTGCCTGGAGGGGCTTTGACTATGGCTACACCTTC.

In nucleotides, the CDR3 is TGTGCCAGCAGCCAAGTGAGTTCTGCGACCGGGGAGCTGTTTTTT. Protein product: CASSQVSSATGELFF. This chain links TRBV4-2 with TRBJ2-2; D is uncertain. The germline gives CDR1 LGHNA, CDR2 YNFKEQ. Trimming shortened V by 1 base and J by 5 bases, and 11 bases separated the two germline ends. The CDR3 consists of 15 residues.

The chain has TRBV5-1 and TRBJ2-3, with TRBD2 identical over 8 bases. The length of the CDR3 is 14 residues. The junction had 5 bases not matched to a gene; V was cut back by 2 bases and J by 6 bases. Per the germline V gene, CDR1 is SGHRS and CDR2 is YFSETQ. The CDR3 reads CASSLPSGRDTQYF. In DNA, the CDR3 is TGCGCCAGCAGCTTACCTAGCGGGCGGGATACGCAGTATTTT.